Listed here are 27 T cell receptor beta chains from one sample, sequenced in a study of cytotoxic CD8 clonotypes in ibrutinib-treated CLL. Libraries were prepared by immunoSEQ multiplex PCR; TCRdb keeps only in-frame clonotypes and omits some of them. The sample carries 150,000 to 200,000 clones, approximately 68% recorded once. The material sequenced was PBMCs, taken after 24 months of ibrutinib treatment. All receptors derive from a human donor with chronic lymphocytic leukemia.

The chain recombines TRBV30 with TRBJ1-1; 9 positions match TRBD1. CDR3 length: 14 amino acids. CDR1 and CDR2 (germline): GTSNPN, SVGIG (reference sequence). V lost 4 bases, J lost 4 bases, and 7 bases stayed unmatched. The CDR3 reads CAWNPDRGVTEAFF. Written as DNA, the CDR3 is TGTGCCTGGAACCCCGACAGGGGGGTCACTGAAGCTTTCTTT.

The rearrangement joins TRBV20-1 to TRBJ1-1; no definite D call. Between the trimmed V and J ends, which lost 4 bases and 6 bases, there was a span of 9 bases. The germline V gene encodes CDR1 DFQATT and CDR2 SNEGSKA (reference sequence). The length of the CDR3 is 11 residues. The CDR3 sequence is CSATHNAEAFF. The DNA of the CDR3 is TGCAGTGCTACCCATAACGCTGAAGCTTTCTTT.

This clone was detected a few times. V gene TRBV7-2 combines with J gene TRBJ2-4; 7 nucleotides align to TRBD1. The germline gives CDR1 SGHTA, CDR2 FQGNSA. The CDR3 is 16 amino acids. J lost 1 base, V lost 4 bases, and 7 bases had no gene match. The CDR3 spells CASSSGQVVAKNIQYF. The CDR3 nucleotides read TGTGCCAGCAGCTCTGGACAGGTTGTGGCCAAAAACATTCAGTACTTC.

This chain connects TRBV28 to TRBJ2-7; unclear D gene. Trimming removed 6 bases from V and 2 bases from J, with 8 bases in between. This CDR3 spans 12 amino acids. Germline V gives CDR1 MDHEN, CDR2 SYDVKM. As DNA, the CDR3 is TGTGCCAGCAGGTCTCCTACCTACGAGCAGTACTTC. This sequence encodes CASRSPTYEQYF.

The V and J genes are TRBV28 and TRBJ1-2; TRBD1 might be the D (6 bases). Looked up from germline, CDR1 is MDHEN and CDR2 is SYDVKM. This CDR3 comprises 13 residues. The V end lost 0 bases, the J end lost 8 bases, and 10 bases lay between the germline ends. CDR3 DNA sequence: TGTGCCAGCAGTTTATGGGACAGTGGGGGCTACACCTTC. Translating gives CASSLWDSGGYTF.

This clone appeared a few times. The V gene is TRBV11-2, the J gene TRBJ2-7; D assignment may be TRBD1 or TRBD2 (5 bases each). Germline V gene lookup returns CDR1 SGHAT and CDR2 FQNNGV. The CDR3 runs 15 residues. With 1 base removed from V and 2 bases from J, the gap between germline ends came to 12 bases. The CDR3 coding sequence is TGTGCCAGCAGCTTAGGCCGGGGCTGGGCCTACGAGCAGTACTTC. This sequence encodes CASSLGRGWAYEQYF.

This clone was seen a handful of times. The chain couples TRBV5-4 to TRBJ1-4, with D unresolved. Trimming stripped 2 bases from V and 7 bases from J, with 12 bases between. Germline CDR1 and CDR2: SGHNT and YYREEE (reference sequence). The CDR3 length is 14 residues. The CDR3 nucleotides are TGTGCCAGCAGCTTTTCAGGAGGGATTGAAAAACTGTTTTTT. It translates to CASSFSGGIEKLFF.

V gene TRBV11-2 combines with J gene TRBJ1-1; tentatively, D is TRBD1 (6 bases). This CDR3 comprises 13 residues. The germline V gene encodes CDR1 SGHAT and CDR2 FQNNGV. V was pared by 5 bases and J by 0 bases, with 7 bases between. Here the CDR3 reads CASSAGVNTEAFF. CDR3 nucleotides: TGTGCCAGCAGCGCAGGGGTGAACACTGAAGCTTTCTTT. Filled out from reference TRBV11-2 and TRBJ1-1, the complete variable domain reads EAGVAQSPRYKIIEKRQSVAFWCNPISGHATLYWYQQILGQGPKLLIQFQNNGVVDDSQLPKDRFSAERLKGVDSTLKIQPAKLEDSAVYLCASSAGVNTEAFFGQGTRLTVV.

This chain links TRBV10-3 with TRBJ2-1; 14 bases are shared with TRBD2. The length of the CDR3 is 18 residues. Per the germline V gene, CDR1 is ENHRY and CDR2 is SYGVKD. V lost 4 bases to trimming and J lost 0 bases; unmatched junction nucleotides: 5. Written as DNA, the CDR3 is TGTGCCATCAGTGGACTAGCGGGAGGGCCGGGCTCCTACAATGAGCAGTTCTTC. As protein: CAISGLAGGPGSYNEQFF.

The chain's CDR3 is CAISRVRDSGANVLTF. The DNA of the CDR3 is TGTGCCATCAGTAGAGTCAGGGATTCTGGGGCCAACGTCCTGACTTTC. The chain couples TRBV10-3 to TRBJ2-6, with D perhaps matching TRBD1 (5 bases). The CDR3 loop spans 16 amino acids. V lost 5 bases to trimming and J lost 1 base, with 12 bases between them. Germline CDR1 reads ENHRY; CDR2 reads SYGVKD.

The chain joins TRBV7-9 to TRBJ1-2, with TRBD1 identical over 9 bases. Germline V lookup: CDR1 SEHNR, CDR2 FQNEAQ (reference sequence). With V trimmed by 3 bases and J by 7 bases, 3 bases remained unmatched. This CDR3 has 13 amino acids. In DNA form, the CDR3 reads TGTGCCAGCAGCTTTCCGGACAGGGGTGGCTACACCTTC. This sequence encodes CASSFPDRGGYTF.

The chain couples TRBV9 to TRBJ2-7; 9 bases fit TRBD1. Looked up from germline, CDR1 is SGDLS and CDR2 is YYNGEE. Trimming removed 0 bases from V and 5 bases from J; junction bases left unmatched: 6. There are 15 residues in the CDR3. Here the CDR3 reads CASSVGDRGMDEQYF. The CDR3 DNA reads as TGTGCCAGCAGCGTAGGAGACAGGGGGATGGACGAGCAGTACTTC.

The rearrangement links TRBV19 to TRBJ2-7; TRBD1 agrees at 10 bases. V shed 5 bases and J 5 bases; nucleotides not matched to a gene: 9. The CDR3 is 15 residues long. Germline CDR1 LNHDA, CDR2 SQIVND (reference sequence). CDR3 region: CASSVRDRGSDEQYF. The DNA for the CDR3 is TGTGCCAGTAGTGTCCGGGACAGGGGTTCGGACGAGCAGTACTTC.

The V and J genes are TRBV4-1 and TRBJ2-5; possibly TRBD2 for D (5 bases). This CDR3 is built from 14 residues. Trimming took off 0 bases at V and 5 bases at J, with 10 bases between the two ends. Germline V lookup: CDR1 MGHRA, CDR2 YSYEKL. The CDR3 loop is CASSQDYRRETQYF. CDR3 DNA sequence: TGCGCCAGCAGCCAAGATTATCGGAGGGAGACCCAGTACTTC.

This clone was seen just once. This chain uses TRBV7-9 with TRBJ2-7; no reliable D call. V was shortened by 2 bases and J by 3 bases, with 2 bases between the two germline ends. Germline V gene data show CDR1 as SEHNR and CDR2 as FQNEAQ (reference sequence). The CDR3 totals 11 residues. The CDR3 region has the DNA TGTGCCAGCAGCTTAAACTACGAGCAGTACTTC. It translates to CASSLNYEQYF.

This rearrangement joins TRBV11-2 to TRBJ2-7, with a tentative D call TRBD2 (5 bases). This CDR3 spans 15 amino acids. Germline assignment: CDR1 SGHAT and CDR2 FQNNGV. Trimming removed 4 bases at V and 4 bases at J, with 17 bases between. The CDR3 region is CASSSPRGGSYEQYF. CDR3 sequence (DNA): TGTGCCAGCAGCTCCCCTCGGGGTGGATCATACGAGCAGTACTTC.

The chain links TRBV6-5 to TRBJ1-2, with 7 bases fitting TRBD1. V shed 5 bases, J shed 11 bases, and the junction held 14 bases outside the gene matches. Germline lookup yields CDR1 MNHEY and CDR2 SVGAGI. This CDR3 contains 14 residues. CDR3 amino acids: CASSENRDSPIYTF. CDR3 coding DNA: TGTGCCAGCAGTGAAAACCGGGACAGCCCGATTTACACCTTC.

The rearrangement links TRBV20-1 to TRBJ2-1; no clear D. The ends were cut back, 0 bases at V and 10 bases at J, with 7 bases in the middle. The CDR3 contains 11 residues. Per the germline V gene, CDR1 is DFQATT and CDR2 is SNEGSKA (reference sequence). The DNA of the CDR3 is TGCAGTGCTAGAGATTCTCGGGAGCAGTTCTTC. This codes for CSARDSREQFF.

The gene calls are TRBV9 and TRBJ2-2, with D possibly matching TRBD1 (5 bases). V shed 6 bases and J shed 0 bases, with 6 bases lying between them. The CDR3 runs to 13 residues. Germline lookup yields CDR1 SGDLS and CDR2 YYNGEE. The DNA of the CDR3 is TGTGCCAGCAAGGGGACGAACACCGGGGAGCTGTTTTTT. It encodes CASKGTNTGELFF.

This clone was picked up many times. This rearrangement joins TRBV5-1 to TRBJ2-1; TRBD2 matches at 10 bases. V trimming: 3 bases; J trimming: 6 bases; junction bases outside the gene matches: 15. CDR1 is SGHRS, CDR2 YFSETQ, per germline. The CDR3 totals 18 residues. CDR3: CASSYYSAGTSAGNEQFF. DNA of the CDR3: TGCGCCAGCAGCTACTATTCCGCCGGGACTAGCGCTGGCAATGAGCAGTTCTTC.

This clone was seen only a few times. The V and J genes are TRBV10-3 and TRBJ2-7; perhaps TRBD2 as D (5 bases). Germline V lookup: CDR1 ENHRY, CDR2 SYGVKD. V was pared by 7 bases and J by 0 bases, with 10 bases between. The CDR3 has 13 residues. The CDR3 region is CAITSRISYEQYF. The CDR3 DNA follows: TGTGCCATCACTAGCCGTATCTCCTACGAGCAGTACTTC.

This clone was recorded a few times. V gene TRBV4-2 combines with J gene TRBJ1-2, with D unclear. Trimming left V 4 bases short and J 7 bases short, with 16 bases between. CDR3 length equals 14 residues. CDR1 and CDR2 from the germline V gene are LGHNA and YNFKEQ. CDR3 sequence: CASSLGGEVGGYTF. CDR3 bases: TGTGCCAGCAGCCTCGGCGGGGAAGTCGGTGGCTACACCTTC.

The CDR3 nucleotides are TGTGCCAGCAGCTGGGGACAGATGAACACTGAAGCTTTCTTT. Its protein product is CASSWGQMNTEAFF. This chain links TRBV5-4 with TRBJ1-1; 7 nucleotides line up with TRBD1. Germline V CDR1 and CDR2: SGHNT, YYREEE (reference sequence). Trimming at V came to 3 bases and at J to 0 bases, leaving 2 bases not matched to a gene. The CDR3 is made up of 14 amino acids. Together with reference TRBV5-4 and TRBJ1-1, the CDR3 gives the full variable domain: ETGVTQSPTHLIKTRGQQVTLRCSSQSGHNTVSWYQQALGQGPQFIFQYYREEENGRGNFPPRFSGLQFPNYSSELNVNALELDDSALYLCASSWGQMNTEAFFGQGTRLTVV.

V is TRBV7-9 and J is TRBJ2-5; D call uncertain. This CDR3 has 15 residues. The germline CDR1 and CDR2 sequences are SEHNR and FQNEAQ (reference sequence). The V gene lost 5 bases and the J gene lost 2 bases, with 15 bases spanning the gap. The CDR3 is CASSGPPTVQETQYF. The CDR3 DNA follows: TGTGCCAGCAGCGGACCGCCTACGGTTCAAGAGACCCAGTACTTC.

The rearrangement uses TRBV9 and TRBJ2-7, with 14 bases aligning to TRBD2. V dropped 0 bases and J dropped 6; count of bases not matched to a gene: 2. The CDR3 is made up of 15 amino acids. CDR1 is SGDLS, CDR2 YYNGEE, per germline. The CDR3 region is CASSVEGLAGVEQYF. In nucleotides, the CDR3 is TGTGCCAGCAGCGTAGAGGGACTAGCGGGAGTCGAGCAGTACTTC.

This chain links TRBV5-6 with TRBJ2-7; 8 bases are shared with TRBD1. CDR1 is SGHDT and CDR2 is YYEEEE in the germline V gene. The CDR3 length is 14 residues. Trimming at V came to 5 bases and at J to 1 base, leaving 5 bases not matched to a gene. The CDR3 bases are TGTGCCAGCAGGCAGGGACAGGAGTCCTACGAGCAGTACTTC. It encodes CASRQGQESYEQYF.

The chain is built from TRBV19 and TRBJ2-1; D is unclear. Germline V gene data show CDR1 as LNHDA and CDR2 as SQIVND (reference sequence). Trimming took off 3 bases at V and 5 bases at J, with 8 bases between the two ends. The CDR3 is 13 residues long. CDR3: CASSMVKNNEQFF. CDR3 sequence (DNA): TGTGCCAGTAGTATGGTTAAGAACAATGAGCAGTTCTTC.